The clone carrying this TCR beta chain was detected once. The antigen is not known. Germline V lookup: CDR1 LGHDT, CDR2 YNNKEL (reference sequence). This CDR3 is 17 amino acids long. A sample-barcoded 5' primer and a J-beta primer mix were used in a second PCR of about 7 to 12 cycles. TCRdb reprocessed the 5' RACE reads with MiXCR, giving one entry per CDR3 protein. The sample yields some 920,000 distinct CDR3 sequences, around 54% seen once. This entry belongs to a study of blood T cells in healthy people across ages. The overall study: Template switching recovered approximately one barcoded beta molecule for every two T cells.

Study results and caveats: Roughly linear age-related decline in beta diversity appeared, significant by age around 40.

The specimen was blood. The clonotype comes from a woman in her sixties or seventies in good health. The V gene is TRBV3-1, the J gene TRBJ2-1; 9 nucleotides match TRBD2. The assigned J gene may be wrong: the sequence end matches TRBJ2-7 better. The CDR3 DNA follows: TGTGCCAGCAGCCAAGTCCTAGCGGGACCCACCTACAATGAGCAGTACTTC. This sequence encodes CASSQVLAGPTYNEQYF.